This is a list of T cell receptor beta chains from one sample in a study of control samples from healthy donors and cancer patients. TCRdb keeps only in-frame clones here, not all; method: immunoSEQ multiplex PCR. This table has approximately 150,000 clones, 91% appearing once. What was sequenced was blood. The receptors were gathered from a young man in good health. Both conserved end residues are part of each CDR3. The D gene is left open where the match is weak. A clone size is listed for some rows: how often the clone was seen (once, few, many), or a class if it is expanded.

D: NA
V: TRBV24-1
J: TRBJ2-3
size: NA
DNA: TGTGCCACCAGTGGTTGGGACGGGAAAAAGGATACGCAGTATTTT
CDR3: CATSGWDGKKDTQYF

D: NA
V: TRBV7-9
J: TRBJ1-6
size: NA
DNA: TGTGCCAGCAGCTTAGGACAGAGCTCCTATAATTCACCCCTCCACTTT
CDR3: CASSLGQSSYNSPLHF

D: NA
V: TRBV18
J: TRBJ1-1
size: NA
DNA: TGTGCCAGCTCACCACCGGCAGGGGTGAACACTGAAGCTTTCTTT
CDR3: CASSPPAGVNTEAFF

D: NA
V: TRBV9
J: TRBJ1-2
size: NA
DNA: TGTGCCAGCAGCGTAGCCATCGTTACCGAGACAGGACTTGGCTACACCTTC
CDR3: CASSVAIVTETGLGYTF

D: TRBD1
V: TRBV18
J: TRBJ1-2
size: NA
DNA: TGTGCCAGCTCACCCGACAGGGTGCTTGCTTCTAACTATGGCTACACCTTC
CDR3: CASSPDRVLASNYGYTF

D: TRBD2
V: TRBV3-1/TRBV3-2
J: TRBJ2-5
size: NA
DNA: TGTGCCAGCAGCAAACTAGCGGTAGTCCAAGAGACCCAGTACTTC
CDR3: CASSKLAVVQETQYF

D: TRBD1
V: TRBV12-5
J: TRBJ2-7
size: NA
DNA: TGTGCTAGTGGTTTAGGGACAGGGGGGTTCGGAAAGTACTTC
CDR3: CASGLGTGGFGKYF

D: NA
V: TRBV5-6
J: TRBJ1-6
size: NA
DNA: TGTGCCAGCAGCTTTACGAGGGTGTGGGAGGATTCACCCCTCCACTTT
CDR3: CASSFTRVWEDSPLHF

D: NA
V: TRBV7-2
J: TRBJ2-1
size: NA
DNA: TGTGCCAGCTTTTCCCCGGGAACTGGCCGGGGGTGGGATGAGCAGTTCTTC
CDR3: CASFSPGTGRGWDEQFF

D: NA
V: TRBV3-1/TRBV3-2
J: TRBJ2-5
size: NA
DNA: TGTGCCAGCAGCCAAGGTGGGCGGGGAAACTTC
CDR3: CASSQGGRGNF

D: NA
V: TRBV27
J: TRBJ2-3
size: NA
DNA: TGTGCCAGCGGTTGGGGGGGGCCAGATACGCAGTATTTT
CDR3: CASGWGGPDTQYF

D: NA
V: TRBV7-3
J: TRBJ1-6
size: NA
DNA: TGTGCCAGCAGCTTTGGAGGGATCAATTCACCCCTCCACTTT
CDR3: CASSFGGINSPLHF

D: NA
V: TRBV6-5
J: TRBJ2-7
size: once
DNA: TGTGCCAGCAGTTCGGTTAGGGAGCAGTACTTC
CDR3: CASSSVREQYF

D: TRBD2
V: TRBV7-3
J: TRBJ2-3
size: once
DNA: TGTGCCAGCAGCACTTTAGCGGGGGGAGGCACAGATACGCAGTATTTT
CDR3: CASSTLAGGGTDTQYF

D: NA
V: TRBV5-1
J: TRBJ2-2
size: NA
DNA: TGCGCCAGCAGCCCTATCCTGGCAGGGAACACCGGGGAGCTGTTTTTT
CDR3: CASSPILAGNTGELFF

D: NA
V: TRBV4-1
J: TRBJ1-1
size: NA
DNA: TGCGCCAGCAGCCATCGGGGTAACACTGAAGCTTTCTTT
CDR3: CASSHRGNTEAFF

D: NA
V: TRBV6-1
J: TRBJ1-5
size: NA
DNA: TGTGCCAGCAGTGAACAGTACAATCAGCCCCAGCATTTT
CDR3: CASSEQYNQPQHF

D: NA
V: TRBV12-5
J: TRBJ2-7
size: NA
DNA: TGTGCTAGTGGTGAGAACAGGGACGGGCAGTACTTC
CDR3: CASGENRDGQYF

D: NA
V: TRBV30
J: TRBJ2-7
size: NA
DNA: TGTGCTTGGGGTGGATTCTACGAGCAGTACTTC
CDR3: CAWGGFYEQYF

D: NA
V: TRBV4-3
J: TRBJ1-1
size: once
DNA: TGCGCCAGCAGCCGCGATTGGGACCCCTTTTACACTGAAGCTTTCTTT
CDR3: CASSRDWDPFYTEAFF

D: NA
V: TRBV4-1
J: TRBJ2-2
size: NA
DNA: TGCGCCAGCAGCCAAGAAAATTTTGAACCCGGGGAGCTGTTTTTT
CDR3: CASSQENFEPGELFF

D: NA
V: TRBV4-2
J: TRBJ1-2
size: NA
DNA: TGTGCCAGCAGCCCCTACAGGGACGATGGCTACACCTTC
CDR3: CASSPYRDDGYTF

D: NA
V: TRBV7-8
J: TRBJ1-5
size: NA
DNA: TGTGCCAGCAGCTTAGCAGGGGAGGACCAGCCCCAGCATTTT
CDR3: CASSLAGEDQPQHF

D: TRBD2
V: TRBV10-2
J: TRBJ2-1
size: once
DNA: TGCGCCAGCAGTGAGTGGGGGGGGGAGCAGTTCTTC
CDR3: CASSEWGGEQFF

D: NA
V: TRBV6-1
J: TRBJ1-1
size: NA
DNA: TGTGCCAGCAGTGAAAACGCAGTTACTGAAGCTTTCTTT
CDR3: CASSENAVTEAFF

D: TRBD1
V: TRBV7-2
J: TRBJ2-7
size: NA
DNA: TGTGCCAGCAGCTACGGACAGGGTGTCCACGAGCAGTACTTC
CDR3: CASSYGQGVHEQYF